This T cell receptor (beta chain) was sequenced for a study of Ad26.COV2.S vaccination and SARS-CoV-2 variants. The repertoire was sequenced with immunoSEQ multiplex PCR; TCRdb's copy has only in-frame clones and lacks some. Of 300,000 to 350,000 clones in the sample, about nine tenths were seen once. The CDR3 contains 16 residues. Trimming stripped 1 base from V and 4 bases from J, with 14 bases between. CDR1 is SGHAT, CDR2 FQNNGV, per germline. The treatment denotes: some 19 received Ad26.COV2.S at low or high dose, single or two shots; roughly 5 received placebo; per-sample allocation not given. Sampling happened 63 days after the first vaccine or placebo injection. An Ad26 vector was used to express Wuhan-strain SARS-CoV-2 spike as the vaccine.

The chain has TRBV11-2 and TRBJ1-5; no firm D call. Source: peripheral blood, taken in a trial of Ad26.COV2.S vaccine versus placebo. The source is a person between 18 and 65 years old who received the Ad26.COV2.S COVID-19 vaccine or a placebo. The CDR3 DNA is TGTGCCAGCAGCTTAGGTAGGCAGCTAATTAATCAGCCCCAGCATTTT. Its translation: CASSLGRQLINQPQHF.